This T cell receptor (beta chain) comes out of a study of T cells in localized non-small cell lung cancer. Germline CDR1 SGDLS, CDR2 YYNGEE. Trimming cost V 3 bases and J 4 bases; bases outside gene matches: 5. The CDR3 is made up of 14 amino acids. Profiling relied on immunoSEQ multiplex PCR, and the TCRdb table lists in-frame clones only, not all of them. The table includes approximately 4,000 clones, 30% detected once. Notes on this clone: Its antigen is still unknown.

Study-wide findings and caveats: Only one tumor region went through sequencing, so heterogeneity may still be there. Paired adjacent lung recovered a median approximately 57 of the top 100 tumor clones. The study linked higher blood T cell density to longer overall survival. Among the tissues sampled, uninvolved adjacent lung had the highest T cell clonality, above tumor.

The sample in question was lung tumor tissue, obtained before any cancer treatment. The TCR was taken from a male donor older than 55 with stage III lung adenocarcinoma. The V call is TRBV9, the J call TRBJ2-3; 7 bases align to TRBD2. The CDR3 loop reads CASSAGGGPDTQYF. The CDR3 coding sequence is TGTGCCAGCAGCGCGGGGGGAGGGCCAGATACGCAGTATTTT.